The 20 T cell receptor beta chains given below trace back to one sample, sequenced in a study of OX40 agonist ivuxolimab in advanced cancers. The method was immunoSEQ multiplex PCR; TCRdb's version includes in-frame clones alone and lacks a portion of them. The sample records 79,000 or so clones, 85% being singletons. The specimen was CD4+ or CD8+ T cells sorted from blood, collected in a trial of the OX40 agonist ivuxolimab. Receptors were obtained from an adult with an advanced solid tumor such as melanoma, head and neck, liver or kidney cancer.

The chain links TRBV27 to TRBJ1-2, with D tentatively TRBD1 (5 bases). The germline gives CDR1 MNHEY, CDR2 SMNVEV (reference sequence). With 5 bases removed from V and 3 bases from J, the gap between germline ends came to 16 bases. The CDR3 contains 15 residues. The CDR3 loop reads CASSPVSGGDYGYTF. Here the CDR3 DNA reads TGTGCCAGCAGTCCCGTGAGCGGGGGGGACTATGGCTACACCTTC.

The rearrangement joins TRBV30 to TRBJ1-5, with D unclear. Trimming took off 0 bases at V and 6 bases at J, with 24 bases between the two ends. This CDR3 is 18 amino acids long. CDR1 and CDR2 from the germline V gene are GTSNPN and SVGIG (reference sequence). The CDR3 is CAWSVNSASLFGAQPQHF. In DNA, the CDR3 is TGTGCCTGGAGTGTAAACTCAGCTTCCCTTTTCGGCGCTCAGCCCCAGCATTTT.

The sample holds one count of this clone. The chain couples TRBV28 to TRBJ2-7; TRBD2 is a possible D gene (5 bases). V gave up 6 bases and J gave up 2 bases, with 11 bases separating them. Per the germline V gene, CDR1 is MDHEN and CDR2 is SYDVKM. The CDR3 has 13 amino acids. CDR3 in amino acids: CASSPGNTYEQYF. The CDR3 DNA reads TGTGCCAGCAGCCCCGGGAATACCTACGAGCAGTACTTC.

This rearrangement joins TRBV5-4 to TRBJ1-2; the match to TRBD1 covers 10 bases. CDR1 and CDR2 (germline): SGHNT, YYREEE (reference sequence). J was trimmed by 0 bases and V by 2 bases; bases with no gene match: 7. The CDR3 is 17 amino acids. In DNA, the CDR3 is TGTGCCAGCAGCTTCCCGGGGACAGGGGCTTCTAACTATGGCTACACCTTC. Its protein is CASSFPGTGASNYGYTF.

The chain is built from TRBV30 and TRBJ1-1, with 8 bases identical to TRBD1. The germline gives CDR1 GTSNPN, CDR2 SVGIG (reference sequence). The V gene end was trimmed by 2 bases and the J gene end by 4 bases; junction bases not matched to a gene: 6. CDR3 length: 14 amino acids. CDR3 amino acids: CAWSTGQGPTEAFF. In nucleotides, the CDR3 is TGTGCCTGGAGTACTGGACAGGGTCCCACTGAAGCTTTCTTT.

This sequence joins TRBV5-6 and TRBJ1-2, with D uncertain. Germline assignment: CDR1 SGHDT and CDR2 YYEEEE. This CDR3 has 15 residues. V lost 0 bases and J lost 4, with 13 bases in between. The CDR3 coding sequence is TGTGCCAGCAGCTTGGTTGGCGGGGAGTCCTATGGCTACACCTTC. It is translated as CASSLVGGESYGYTF. The complete variable domain, with remaining parts taken from reference TRBV5-6 and TRBJ1-2, reads DAGVTQSPTHLIKTRGQQVTLRCSPKSGHDTVSWYQQALGQGPQFIFQYYEEEERQRGNFPDRFSGHQFPNYSSELNVNALLLGDSALYLCASSLVGGESYGYTFGSGTRLTVV.

The chain combines TRBV6-6 with TRBJ2-2; D is uncertain. Germline lookup yields CDR1 MNHNY and CDR2 SVGAGI (reference sequence). This CDR3 contains 15 residues. V was trimmed by 8 bases and J by 3 bases, leaving 16 bases between them. CDR3 in amino acids: CASGPPRWDTGELFF. CDR3 DNA sequence: TGTGCCAGCGGGCCCCCCAGGTGGGACACCGGGGAGCTGTTTTTT.

The chain combines TRBV9 with TRBJ2-3; D call uncertain. This CDR3 is built from 13 residues. Germline values: CDR1 SGDLS, CDR2 YYNGEE. V was cut by 3 bases and J by 3 bases, with 8 bases left in between. CDR3 region: CASSDSRTDTQYF. The CDR3 region has the DNA TGTGCCAGCAGCGACTCTAGGACAGATACGCAGTATTTT.

V and J are TRBV11-2 and TRBJ2-2, with 7 bases aligning to TRBD2. With V trimmed by 2 bases and J by 2 bases, 5 bases remained unmatched. Per the germline V gene, CDR1 is SGHAT and CDR2 is FQNNGV. This CDR3 has 16 amino acids. CDR3 in DNA: TGTGCCAGCAGCTTAAACTCGGGACTAAACACCGGGGAGCTGTTTTTT. It encodes CASSLNSGLNTGELFF.

This rearrangement joins TRBV9 to TRBJ2-3; D is uncertain. V shed 0 bases and J shed 0 bases, with 8 bases lying between them. The CDR3 is made up of 15 amino acids. Germline V gene sequence: CDR1 SGDLS, CDR2 YYNGEE. CDR3 in amino acids: CASSVDQQSTDTQYF. The CDR3 DNA reads TGTGCCAGCAGCGTAGACCAACAGAGCACAGATACGCAGTATTTT. The full variable domain, rest sourced from reference TRBV9 and TRBJ2-3, is DSGVTQTPKHLITATGQRVTLRCSPRSGDLSVYWYQQSLDQGLQFLIQYYNGEERAKGNILERFSAQQFPDLHSELNLSSLELGDSALYFCASSVDQQSTDTQYFGPGTRLTVL.

The genes are TRBV5-4 and TRBJ2-4; 7 nucleotides agree with TRBD1. Germline V gene data show CDR1 as SGHNT and CDR2 as YYREEE (reference sequence). The length of the CDR3 is 13 residues. J lost 4 bases, V lost 3 bases, and 1 base had no gene match. The CDR3 here is CASSSGQKNIQYF. CDR3 DNA: TGTGCCAGCAGCTCGGGACAGAAAAACATTCAGTACTTC.

This sequence joins TRBV5-5 and TRBJ1-2; D is uncertain. Germline CDR1 and CDR2: SGHKS and YYEKEE (reference sequence). This CDR3 has 15 residues. The ends were cut back, 1 base at V and 0 bases at J, with 10 bases in the middle. The chain's CDR3 is CASSLLPKTNYGYTF. The CDR3 DNA is TGTGCCAGCAGCTTGTTACCAAAGACTAACTATGGCTACACCTTC.

This chain uses TRBV27 with TRBJ2-5; 9 bases line up with TRBD2. Germline V gene lookup returns CDR1 MNHEY and CDR2 SMNVEV (reference sequence). The CDR3 covers 18 residues. V shed 5 bases and J 0 bases; nucleotides not matched to a gene: 13. CDR3 coding DNA: TGTGCCAGCAGTCCCGCCCCCTCTAGCGGGGTAGACCAAGAGACCCAGTACTTC. Its protein is CASSPAPSSGVDQETQYF.

V and J are TRBV11-2 and TRBJ2-3, with 7 bases identical to TRBD1. The CDR3 has 14 residues. The trim removed 5 bases at V and 5 bases at J, leaving 7 bases unmatched. The germline V gene has CDR1 SGHAT and CDR2 FQNNGV. CDR3 nucleotides: TGTGCCAGCAGCCACAGGGGTCGGGGAGATACGCAGTATTTT. This sequence encodes CASSHRGRGDTQYF.

The CDR3 nucleotides read TGTGCCAGCAGCTTAGTCCCACAGGGCCGAACTTACGAGCAGTACTTC. Encoded protein: CASSLVPQGRTYEQYF. The chain combines TRBV11-2 with TRBJ2-7, with D tentatively TRBD1 (6 bases). Trimming cost V 1 base and J 4 bases, with 17 bases left between them. This CDR3 is built from 16 residues. Germline V gene sequence: CDR1 SGHAT, CDR2 FQNNGV.

The chain employs TRBV30 and TRBJ1-1; TRBD1 matches at 9 bases. The V gene's germline CDR1 is GTSNPN and CDR2 SVGIG (reference sequence). This CDR3 spans 14 amino acids. The J segment lost 6 bases and the V segment lost 2 bases, leaving 7 bases of the junction unmatched. Here the CDR3 DNA reads TGTGCCTGGAGTAAAAGGGACAGGGTGGCTGAAGCTTTCTTT. It specifies CAWSKRDRVAEAFF.

The genes are TRBV13 and TRBJ1-2; 7 bases line up with TRBD1. The CDR3 is 18 residues long. The germline CDR1 and CDR2 sequences are PRHDT and FYEKMQ (reference sequence). V shed 4 bases, J shed 4 bases, and the junction held 18 bases outside the gene matches. CDR3 in DNA: TGTGCCAGCAGCTCCATGAAAAGACAGGGCAGGGGAAGCTATGGCTACACCTTC. As protein: CASSSMKRQGRGSYGYTF. Based on the CDR3 plus reference TRBV13 and TRBJ1-2, the full variable domain is AAGVIQSPRHLIKEKRETATLKCYPIPRHDTVYWYQQGPGQDPQFLISFYEKMQSDKGSIPDRFSAQQFSDYHSELNMSSLELGDSALYFCASSSMKRQGRGSYGYTFGSGTRLTVV.

In this sample, this clone turned up a few times. This chain uses TRBV6-5 with TRBJ1-4; possibly TRBD1 for D (6 bases). Germline CDR1 and CDR2: MNHEY and SVGAGI. This CDR3 is built from 15 residues. Trimming pared 7 bases from V and 7 bases from J, leaving 19 bases between. For the CDR3, the DNA is TGTGCCAGCAAATACCTCCGGGACACCGGTGAAAAACTGTTTTTT. Protein product: CASKYLRDTGEKLFF.

This chain connects TRBV5-6 to TRBJ1-4, with D hard to call. Germline loops: CDR1 SGHDT, CDR2 YYEEEE. Trimming shortened V by 1 base and J by 7 bases, and 8 bases separated the two germline ends. This CDR3 is 13 amino acids long. CDR3: CASSLYVSEKLFF. The CDR3 region has the DNA TGTGCCAGCAGCTTGTATGTAAGTGAAAAACTGTTTTTT.

The rearrangement uses TRBV7-3 and TRBJ2-7; perhaps TRBD2 as D (6 bases). The V gene's germline CDR1 is SGHTA and CDR2 FQGTGA. Trimming cost V 1 base and J 2 bases, with 6 bases left between them. CDR3 length: 13 amino acids. For the CDR3, the DNA is TGTGCCAGCAGCTTAAGCGGGGCCTACGAGCAGTACTTC. Translating it yields CASSLSGAYEQYF. The full variable domain, in which reference TRBV7-3 and TRBJ2-7 provide the parts outside the CDR3, is GAGVSQTPSNKVTEKGKYVELRCDPISGHTALYWYRQSLGQGPEFLIYFQGTGAADDSGLPNDRFFAVRPEGSVSTLKIQRTERGDSAVYLCASSLSGAYEQYFGPGTRLTVT.